This TCR beta chain was retrieved from a study of cytomegalovirus exposure and HLA in healthy donors. PCR was performed using 60 Vbeta and 13 Jbeta primers. The table came from immunoSEQ multiplex PCR; TCRdb's copy has only in-frame clones and leaves some out. In the table there are 150,000 to 250,000 clones, around 74% of which are singletons. V was pared by 5 bases and J by 5 bases, with 12 bases between. This CDR3 comprises 13 residues. Findings of the study overall: A few of the chains that were CMV-associated were confirmed in vitro to be specific for CMV antigens. Immune exposure was documented only through CMV serostatus.

In regard to this clone: Its antigen is unidentified.

The sequence was collected from a girl aged 5 to 17 in good health and CMV-seropositive. The chain employs TRBV23-1 and TRBJ1-2; D is ambiguous. TRBV23-1 has ORF status, its function being uncertain. The specimen sequenced was PBMCs. The CDR3 nucleotides read TGCGCCAGCAGTTTTACCCGGAGTTATGGCTACACCTTC. Translation: CASSFTRSYGYTF.